The 21 T cell receptor beta chains reported below all come from one sample, sequenced in a study of shared clonotypes between healthy human individuals (dated by TCRdb to 2019 to 2021). Library preparation used the immunoSEQ multiplex PCR assay. TCRdb took over this immuneACCESS table, retaining in-frame rearrangements with V and J assigned. Such tables are incomplete; in checked studies, under half of the missing clones stem from an unresolved V gene, and the remainder is unexplained. This sample is represented by some 240,000 clones; approximately 70% of them were singletons. The ten largest make up 8.5% to 14% of the sample. Sequenced input: memory CD4+ T cells sorted from blood. Interpreted using the paper, the cell subset or site label stands for: CD45RA-negative fraction. The receptors were sampled from a man aged 25 to 40 in good health.

This clone was detected only a few times. The genes are TRBV4-3 and TRBJ2-1; 10 positions match TRBD2. Germline V gene sequence: CDR1 LGHNA, CDR2 YSLEER. The CDR3 has 16 amino acids. With V trimmed by 4 bases and J by 7 bases, 10 bases remained unmatched. CDR3 nucleotides: TGCGCCAGCAGCCCGCTAGCGGGAGTCTCTATGAATGAGCAGTTCTTC. Protein product: CASSPLAGVSMNEQFF.

The chain links TRBV5-8 to TRBJ2-3; 10 nucleotides align to TRBD1. The CDR3 extends over 15 amino acids. After removal of 4 bases from V and 4 bases from J, the junction contained 6 bases not matched to a gene. Germline V gene lookup returns CDR1 SGHTS and CDR2 YDEGEE. CDR3 nucleotides: TGTGCCAGCAGCCTCGGACAGGGGGGGGCAGATACGCAGTATTTT. It specifies CASSLGQGGADTQYF.

This clone was seen only a few times. The chain has TRBV5-1 and TRBJ2-7; the match to TRBD2 covers 9 bases. There are 18 residues in the CDR3. Per germline, CDR1 SGHRS and CDR2 YFSETQ. After removal of 2 bases from V and 2 bases from J, the junction contained 14 bases not matched to a gene. This CDR3 reads CASSLRAGTSQGAYEQYF. The DNA for the CDR3 is TGCGCCAGCAGCTTACGAGCCGGGACTAGCCAAGGGGCCTACGAGCAGTACTTC.

V and J are TRBV7-3 and TRBJ2-3; D not certain. V shed 3 bases and J shed 1 base, with 2 bases lying between them. There are 12 residues in the CDR3. In germline, CDR1 is SGHTA, CDR2 FQGTGA. CDR3 loop: CASSFGTDTQYF. The DNA for the CDR3 is TGTGCCAGCAGCTTTGGCACAGATACGCAGTATTTT.

The sample holds one count of this clone. The chain carries TRBV14 and TRBJ2-1; the D gene is possibly TRBD1 (6 bases). The CDR3 has 18 amino acids. Trimming removed 5 bases at V and 0 bases at J, with 20 bases between. Germline V gene data show CDR1 as SGHDN and CDR2 as FVKESK. DNA of the CDR3: TGTGCCAGCAGCAGAGGGGGACACCTATTTAGCTCCTACAATGAGCAGTTCTTC. It is translated as CASSRGGHLFSSYNEQFF.

This chain links TRBV6-5 with TRBJ2-5; the D gene could be TRBD1 or TRBD2 (5 bases each). Matching the DNA end better, TRBJ2-7 makes the J call doubtful. The CDR3 length is 16 residues. Per germline, CDR1 MNHEY and CDR2 SVGAGI. CDR3 in DNA: TGTGCCAGCAGTTACTCCGGGACGAGCCTCTCCTACGAGCAGTACTTC. This sequence encodes CASSYSGTSLSYEQYF.

The rearrangement uses TRBV7-2 and TRBJ2-1, with D unclear. Per germline, CDR1 SGHTA and CDR2 FQGNSA. This CDR3 is 15 amino acids long. The V and J ends lost 2 bases and 0 bases respectively, with 8 bases between them. The CDR3 DNA reads as TGTGCCAGCAGCTTACAGTATAGCTCCTACAATGAGCAGTTCTTC. Its translation is CASSLQYSSYNEQFF.

The chain combines TRBV7-3 with TRBJ2-3, with D perhaps matching TRBD2 (6 bases). The CDR3 runs to 16 residues. The V gene's germline CDR1 is SGHTA and CDR2 FQGTGA. V gave up 2 bases and J gave up 1 base, with 13 bases separating them. CDR3 sequence: CASSLGLATRTDTQYF. In nucleotides, the CDR3 is TGTGCCAGCAGCTTAGGGCTAGCGACACGCACAGATACGCAGTATTTT.

Turning to this clone: Within the sample, other DNA sequences also encode this same CDR3. The chain combines TRBV9 with TRBJ1-1, with unresolved D. Per the germline V gene, CDR1 is SGDLS and CDR2 is YYNGEE. Trimming stripped 1 base from V and 6 bases from J, with 7 bases between. The CDR3 is made up of 12 amino acids. The CDR3 bases are TGTGCCAGCAGCGTAACGGGGTCTGAAGCTTTCTTT. Amino acid sequence: CASSVTGSEAFF.

The CDR3 DNA is TGTGCCAGCGGGCGACTAGCGGGAGGCTCCAATGAGCAGTTCTTC. It codes for CASGRLAGGSNEQFF. V and J are TRBV27 and TRBJ2-1, with 13 nucleotides matching TRBD2. The CDR3 has 15 amino acids. Germline assignment: CDR1 MNHEY and CDR2 SMNVEV (reference sequence). V dropped 8 bases and J dropped 6; count of bases not matched to a gene: 7.

CDR3 nucleotides: TGTGCCAGCAGCCGGGACAGGGGCTGGGCTTTCTTT. Translating gives CASSRDRGWAFF. V is TRBV11-2 and J is TRBJ1-1; 10 bases line up with TRBD1. There are 12 residues in the CDR3. Per the germline V gene, CDR1 is SGHAT and CDR2 is FQNNGV. J was trimmed by 11 bases and V by 5 bases; bases with no gene match: 5.

The chain couples TRBV18 to TRBJ1-2; 9 bases map to TRBD1. This CDR3 is 15 amino acids long. Trimming took 3 bases from V and 4 from J; bases not matched to a gene: 6. Germline V gene lookup returns CDR1 KGHSH and CDR2 LQKENI. The CDR3 reads CASSPSGQGSYGYTF. CDR3 in DNA: TGTGCCAGCTCACCCTCAGGACAGGGGAGCTATGGCTACACCTTC.

V gene TRBV4-3 combines with J gene TRBJ2-2; a possible D gene is TRBD2 (5 bases). Trimming removed 4 bases from V and 0 bases from J, with 12 bases in between. CDR1 and CDR2 (germline): LGHNA, YSLEER. This CDR3 contains 16 residues. Written as DNA, the CDR3 is TGCGCCAGCAGCCTCGGACTTAACGCGAACACCGGGGAGCTGTTTTTT. Protein product: CASSLGLNANTGELFF.

The chain employs TRBV6-5 and TRBJ2-5; D is possibly TRBD1 (5 bases). Germline CDR1 MNHEY, CDR2 SVGAGI. V shed 6 bases and J shed 6 bases, with 17 bases lying between them. The CDR3 sequence is 14 residues long. For the CDR3, the DNA is TGTGCCAGCAGATCCTACGGGCAGGGCCAGACCCAGTACTTC. Translation gives CASRSYGQGQTQYF.

The CDR3 DNA follows: TGCAGCGTTGAAGGGGGGGCCTTCGGGATAGAGACCCAGTACTTC. It is translated as CSVEGGAFGIETQYF. The chain is built from TRBV29-1 and TRBJ2-5, with D perhaps assigned TRBD1 or TRBD2 (6 bases each). Germline-derived CDR1 and CDR2 are SQVTM and ANQGSEA. V was trimmed by 1 base and J by 4 bases, leaving 16 bases between them. The CDR3 contains 15 residues. The full variable domain, its missing parts supplied by reference TRBV29-1 and TRBJ2-5, is SAVISQKPSRDICQRGTSLTIQCQVDSQVTMMFWYRQQPGQSLTLIATANQGSEATYESGFVIDKFPISRPNLTFSTLTVSNMSPEDSSIYLCSVEGGAFGIETQYFGPGTRLLVL.

This clone was counted a few times. V usage is TRBV6-6 and J usage is TRBJ2-1, with TRBD2 as a possible D gene (5 bases). Germline loops: CDR1 MNHNY, CDR2 SVGAGI (reference sequence). The V end was cut by 5 bases, the J end by 8 bases, with 10 bases between. The CDR3 extends over 12 amino acids. CDR3 sequence (DNA): TGTGCCAGCAGTCTTATTAGCGATGAGCAGTTCTTC. This translates into CASSLISDEQFF.

This clone has ten or more counts. The junction departs from the called germline gene at one end, perhaps through a read error. The chain joins TRBV28 to TRBJ1-2; D may be TRBD1 (6 bases). The germline V gene encodes CDR1 MDHEN and CDR2 SYDVKM. The CDR3 loop spans 13 amino acids. The CDR3 loop reads CASSFPLDSPPSF. The CDR3 DNA reads as TGTGCCAGCAGTTTCCCGCTGGACAGTCCGCCCTCCTTC.

The chain recombines TRBV27 with TRBJ2-1, with TRBD2 matching 12 bases. The CDR3 loop spans 19 amino acids. Per germline, CDR1 MNHEY and CDR2 SMNVEV (reference sequence). V trimming: 3 bases; J trimming: 7 bases; junction bases outside the gene matches: 16. The CDR3 sequence: CASSFRRTSGKRGQNEQFF. CDR3 nucleotides: TGTGCCAGCAGTTTTCGCAGGACTAGCGGGAAAAGAGGACAAAATGAGCAGTTCTTC.

The chain recombines TRBV15 with TRBJ1-4, with 8 bases lining up with TRBD1. The trim removed 1 base at V and 6 bases at J, leaving 7 bases unmatched. Germline lookup yields CDR1 LNHNV and CDR2 YYDKDF (reference sequence). This CDR3 spans 16 amino acids. The CDR3 region has the DNA TGTGCCACCAGCAGAGGTCCGGGACAGGCGGATGAAAAACTGTTTTTT. Protein sequence: CATSRGPGQADEKLFF.

This sequence joins TRBV6-5 and TRBJ1-2; D is uncertain. V lost 9 bases to trimming and J lost 8 bases, with 16 bases between them. This CDR3 is 12 amino acids long. From germline, CDR1 is MNHEY and CDR2 SVGAGI. The CDR3 nucleotides read TGTGCCAGTACGAAAGGGCGGGAAGGCTACACCTTC. Amino acids: CASTKGREGYTF.

In its sample, this clone was seen once. The CDR3 is CASSQQHSEAFF. Written as DNA, the CDR3 is TGTGCCAGCAGCCAACAGCACAGTGAAGCTTTCTTT. V gene TRBV5-6 combines with J gene TRBJ1-1, with D unresolved. The CDR3 is 12 residues long. Germline CDR1 SGHDT, CDR2 YYEEEE. Trimming removed 4 bases at V and 7 bases at J, with 11 bases between. Combining the CDR3 with reference TRBV5-6 and TRBJ1-1 gives the whole variable domain DAGVTQSPTHLIKTRGQQVTLRCSPKSGHDTVSWYQQALGQGPQFIFQYYEEEERQRGNFPDRFSGHQFPNYSSELNVNALLLGDSALYLCASSQQHSEAFFGQGTRLTVV.